These 20 T cell receptor beta chains were sequenced from one sample in a study of memory CD4+ T cells and cytomegalovirus serostatus. The data were produced by immunoSEQ multiplex PCR, yet TCRdb's version contains in-frame clones alone and is incomplete. This sample has fewer than 50,000 clones, with 79% found just once. The sort gate was single viable CD3+CD4+CD8-CD45RO+ cells for memory CD4+ T cells. Material for sequencing was memory CD4+ T cells from blood. The receptor source for this set is an adult in good health and CMV-seronegative.

The chain uses TRBV5-1 and TRBJ1-1, with D maybe TRBD1 (5 bases). Trimming stripped 0 bases from V and 1 base from J, with 10 bases between. CDR1 and CDR2 (germline): SGHRS, YFSETQ. CDR3 length: 15 residues. The CDR3 DNA reads TGCGCCAGCAGCTTGGAAGCCAGGGCGAACACTGAAGCTTTCTTT. Its translation is CASSLEARANTEAFF.

The gene calls are TRBV30 and TRBJ2-7; 12 positions agree with TRBD2. The CDR3 totals 13 residues. After removal of 7 bases from V and 7 bases from J, the junction contained 8 bases not matched to a gene. Germline CDR1 GTSNPN, CDR2 SVGIG (reference sequence). The CDR3 coding sequence is TGTGCCTTCTCCGGGCTAGCGGGAGGGGAGCAGTACTTC. The encoded protein is CAFSGLAGGEQYF.

Of note for this clone: This specimen includes other DNA sequences encoding the same CDR3. This chain links TRBV20-1 with TRBJ1-2; D is unclear. The germline CDR1 and CDR2 sequences are DFQATT and SNEGSKA (reference sequence). The V end was cut by 6 bases, the J end by 8 bases, with 13 bases between. This CDR3 region has 11 residues. CDR3 coding DNA: TGCAGTGCCGGAGAAGGGTACGGCTACACCTTC. Its translation is CSAGEGYGYTF.

The chain uses TRBV9 and TRBJ2-1; 8 positions agree with TRBD2. The V and J ends lost 0 bases and 1 base, in that order; junction bases with no gene match: 3. The CDR3 is made up of 16 amino acids. Germline V gene lookup returns CDR1 SGDLS and CDR2 YYNGEE. The CDR3 DNA reads as TGTGCCAGCAGCGTAGCCAGCGGGAGATCCTACAATGAGCAGTTCTTC. Protein: CASSVASGRSYNEQFF.

V is TRBV7-9 and J is TRBJ1-1; tentatively, D is TRBD1 (6 bases). The CDR3 contains 14 residues. The V end was cut by 5 bases, the J end by 1 base, with 11 bases between. Germline V gene lookup returns CDR1 SEHNR and CDR2 FQNEAQ (reference sequence). DNA of the CDR3: TGTGCCAGCAGCCGGGACACCCAGAACACTGAAGCTTTCTTT. It translates to CASSRDTQNTEAFF.

The chain employs TRBV30 and TRBJ1-3; tentative D call: TRBD1 (5 bases). CDR1 GTSNPN and CDR2 SVGIG come from the germline V gene (reference sequence). Trimming left V 8 bases short and J 2 bases short, with 13 bases between. This CDR3 has 13 residues. CDR3 residues: CAGCQGTGNTIYF. The CDR3, as DNA: TGTGCCGGGTGCCAGGGAACTGGAAACACCATATATTTT. The full variable domain, in which reference TRBV30 and TRBJ1-3 provide the parts outside the CDR3, is SQTIHQWPATLVQPVGSPLSLECTVEGTSNPNLYWYRQAAGRGLQLLFYSVGIGQISSEVPQNLSASRPQDRQFILSSKKLLLSDSGFYLCAGCQGTGNTIYFGEGSWLTVV.

This clone ranks as medium-sized (0.01 to 0.1%). The chain has TRBV10-1 and TRBJ2-2; maybe TRBD2 (6 bases). CDR1 is WNHNN and CDR2 is SYGVQD in the germline V gene (reference sequence). V was clipped by 5 bases and J by 0 bases, with 10 bases between them. The CDR3 consists of 15 residues. The CDR3: CASSHGGPNTGELFF. The CDR3 DNA follows: TGCGCCAGCAGTCACGGGGGACCGAACACCGGGGAGCTGTTTTTT.

V is TRBV6-6 and J is TRBJ1-2, with D unresolved. Germline V gene lookup returns CDR1 MNHNY and CDR2 SVGAGI (reference sequence). V was shortened by 4 bases and J by 7 bases, with 7 bases between the two germline ends. The length of the CDR3 is 11 residues. The CDR3 loop is CASSFLGGYTF. In DNA, the CDR3 is TGTGCCAGCAGTTTCCTTGGTGGCTACACCTTC.

The chain uses TRBV6-5 and TRBJ2-3; D unresolved. V gave up 4 bases and J gave up 4 bases, with 15 bases separating them. Germline V gene sequence: CDR1 MNHEY, CDR2 SVGAGI. The CDR3 has 15 amino acids. This CDR3 is CASSLTFSRADTQYF. The CDR3 region has the DNA TGTGCCAGCAGTTTGACATTCTCAAGAGCAGATACGCAGTATTTT.

The genes are TRBV13 and TRBJ1-1, with 8 bases matching TRBD1. Germline assignment: CDR1 PRHDT and CDR2 FYEKMQ (reference sequence). The V segment lost 5 bases and the J segment 5 bases; nucleotides outside the gene matches: 7. This CDR3 is built from 14 residues. DNA for the CDR3: TGTGCCAGCAGCGCCACAGGGGGGAGGACTGAAGCTTTCTTT. Protein: CASSATGGRTEAFF. Full variable domain (remainder filled in from reference TRBV13 and TRBJ1-1): AAGVIQSPRHLIKEKRETATLKCYPIPRHDTVYWYQQGPGQDPQFLISFYEKMQSDKGSIPDRFSAQQFSDYHSELNMSSLELGDSALYFCASSATGGRTEAFFGQGTRLTVV.

In this sample, this clone turned up once. The chain couples TRBV5-1 to TRBJ2-1; tentative D call: TRBD2 (6 bases). The CDR3 is made up of 17 amino acids. The V and J ends lost 5 bases and 4 bases respectively, with 22 bases between them. The germline CDR1 and CDR2 sequences are SGHRS and YFSETQ. The CDR3 DNA sequence: TGCGCCAGCAGGCAAGACTGGACGCGGGGAGGATACAATGAGCAGTTCTTC. Protein product: CASRQDWTRGGYNEQFF.

The rearrangement links TRBV6-5 to TRBJ2-5; the D gene could be TRBD1 or TRBD2 (6 bases each). The CDR3 is 15 amino acids. Germline V gene lookup returns CDR1 MNHEY and CDR2 SVGAGI. V dropped 5 bases and J dropped 2 bases, with 15 bases sitting between them. The CDR3 region is CASSTTGRRQETQYF. As DNA, the CDR3 is TGTGCCAGCAGTACCACAGGGAGGAGGCAAGAGACCCAGTACTTC.

The V and J genes are TRBV2 and TRBJ1-2; 8 bases align to TRBD1. The CDR3 contains 13 residues. CDR1 SNHLY and CDR2 FYNNEI come from the germline V gene. J lost 4 bases, V lost 6 bases, and 4 bases had no gene match. The CDR3 coding sequence is TGTGCCAGCAGCGGACAGGGCCTCTATGGCTACACCTTC. Its protein is CASSGQGLYGYTF.

In DNA form, the CDR3 reads TGTGCCAGCAGCCAAGACTCGAACTATGGCTACACCTTC. Encoded protein: CASSQDSNYGYTF. The chain employs TRBV5-5 and TRBJ1-2; D not resolved. Germline V CDR1 and CDR2: SGHKS, YYEKEE (reference sequence). The CDR3 runs to 13 residues. V lost 4 bases and J 2 bases, leaving 9 bases between the germline ends. The variable domain in full, with the rest retrieved from reference TRBV5-5 and TRBJ1-2, is DAGVTQSPTHLIKTRGQQVTLRCSPISGHKSVSWYQQVLGQGPQFIFQYYEKEERGRGNFPDRFSARQFPNYSSELNVNALLLGDSALYLCASSQDSNYGYTFGSGTRLTVV.

This chain uses TRBV4-2 with TRBJ1-2, with a tentative D call TRBD1 (6 bases). CDR1 and CDR2 from the germline V gene are LGHNA and YNFKEQ. The CDR3 spans 15 residues. The V gene lost 0 bases and the J gene lost 4 bases, with 12 bases spanning the gap. CDR3 protein: CASSQDRLGAYGYTF. DNA for the CDR3: TGTGCCAGCAGCCAAGATCGGCTGGGGGCCTATGGCTACACCTTC.

This chain connects TRBV4-1 to TRBJ1-5; the match to TRBD1 covers 8 bases. V shed 2 bases and J 6 bases; nucleotides not matched to a gene: 9. Germline CDR1 MGHRA, CDR2 YSYEKL. There are 16 residues in the CDR3. DNA of the CDR3: TGCGCCAGCAGCCAAACATATAGCAGGGGGCCTCAGCCCCAGCATTTT. Protein product: CASSQTYSRGPQPQHF.

The rearrangement links TRBV5-6 to TRBJ1-2; weak D call: TRBD1 (6 bases). Trimming stripped 4 bases from V and 4 bases from J, with 11 bases between. The CDR3 covers 13 residues. Germline CDR1 reads SGHDT; CDR2 reads YYEEEE. For the CDR3, the DNA is TGTGCCAGCAGCGGAACAGGGACCTATGGCTACACCTTC. Its protein product is CASSGTGTYGYTF.

V is TRBV30 and J is TRBJ1-1; D is unresolved. Trimming stripped 0 bases from V and 1 base from J, with 6 bases between. The CDR3 is 13 residues long. Germline CDR1 and CDR2: GTSNPN and SVGIG (reference sequence). In DNA form, the CDR3 reads TGTGCCTGGAGTGTCGGGGAGAACACTGAAGCTTTCTTT. Translating it yields CAWSVGENTEAFF.

The chain uses TRBV2 and TRBJ1-4, with D uncertain. V was clipped by 3 bases and J by 11 bases, with 19 bases between them. Germline CDR1 is SNHLY and CDR2 is FYNNEI. The CDR3 is 15 residues long. CDR3 sequence reads: CASSDSGEGWRKLFF. The CDR3, as DNA: TGTGCCAGCAGTGATTCGGGTGAGGGTTGGAGGAAACTGTTTTTT.

The rearrangement joins TRBV6-5 to TRBJ2-5; 11 bases are a match to TRBD2. This CDR3 spans 13 amino acids. The V and J ends lost 8 bases and 4 bases, in that order; junction bases with no gene match: 3. The germline V gene encodes CDR1 MNHEY and CDR2 SVGAGI. CDR3 amino acids: CASRGLAGETQYF. The CDR3 DNA reads as TGTGCCAGCCGAGGACTAGCGGGAGAGACCCAGTACTTC.